This entry lists 8 T cell receptor beta chains sequenced from one sample in a study of cytomegalovirus exposure and HLA in healthy donors. Measured with immunoSEQ multiplex PCR; TCRdb has only the in-frame clones, and not every one. In the table there are about 330,000 clones, approximately 90% of which are singletons. Input material: PBMCs. The receptor source for this set is a woman under 30 in good health and CMV-seronegative.

The chain links TRBV25-1 to TRBJ2-5; D may be TRBD1 (6 bases). Germline assignment: CDR1 MGHDK and CDR2 SYGVNS. The CDR3 has 14 residues. Trimming took 6 bases from V and 2 from J, leaving 13 bases between them. The CDR3 spells CASSAGQRQETQYF. The CDR3 DNA sequence: TGTGCCAGCAGCGCCGGACAGAGACAAGAGACCCAGTACTTC.

This chain links TRBV29-1 with TRBJ1-1; TRBD1 aligns across 9 bases. V shed 7 bases and J 6 bases; nucleotides not matched to a gene: 9. The CDR3 has 13 amino acids. Germline V gene lookup returns CDR1 SQVTM and CDR2 ANQGSEA. The DNA for the CDR3 is TGCAGCGGCTCCGCGGGACAGGGAGCTGAAGCTTTCTTT. It codes for CSGSAGQGAEAFF.

The V gene is TRBV4-3, the J gene TRBJ2-2; the D is unclear. CDR1 LGHNA and CDR2 YSLEER come from the germline V gene. Trimming pared 4 bases from V and 6 bases from J, leaving 6 bases between. The CDR3 is 12 residues long. The DNA for the CDR3 is TGCGCCAGCAGCCGGCTCCCCGGGGAGCTGTTTTTT. It specifies CASSRLPGELFF.

The chain employs TRBV7-2 and TRBJ2-1; possibly TRBD2 for D (7 bases). The CDR3 consists of 19 residues. V gave up 1 base and J gave up 0 bases, with 19 bases separating them. CDR1 is SGHTA and CDR2 is FQGNSA in the germline V gene. The CDR3 nucleotides read TGTGCCAGCAGCTTAGTCTCAGCGGGACAAATTAGCTCCTACAATGAGCAGTTCTTC. It codes for CASSLVSAGQISSYNEQFF.

The V call is TRBV7-9, the J call TRBJ2-7, with D possibly being TRBD2 (5 bases). There are 15 residues in the CDR3. V shed 5 bases and J shed 2 bases, with 16 bases lying between them. The germline V gene has CDR1 SEHNR and CDR2 FQNEAQ (reference sequence). In DNA, the CDR3 is TGTGCCAGCAGCCTCGTCACTAGTTTTCCCTACGAGCAGTACTTC. Its protein product is CASSLVTSFPYEQYF.

The chain uses TRBV28 and TRBJ1-2; D remains unclear. Germline V gives CDR1 MDHEN, CDR2 SYDVKM. With 1 base removed from V and 6 bases from J, the gap between germline ends came to 12 bases. There are 14 residues in the CDR3. For the CDR3, the DNA is TGTGCCAGCAGTTTATTACACCTAGAGAATGGCTACACCTTC. Its protein product is CASSLLHLENGYTF.

This clone was observed a single time. The rearrangement links TRBV23-1 to TRBJ2-3, with D tentatively TRBD2 (5 bases). TRBV23-1 is known as an ORF, though its function is uncertain. This CDR3 is 18 amino acids long. The V end was cut by 4 bases, the J end by 2 bases, with 22 bases between. The CDR3: CASSRRPGVPLNTDTQYF. DNA for the CDR3: TGCGCCAGCAGTCGAAGGCCCGGGGTCCCATTAAACACAGATACGCAGTATTTT.

This clone was seen only a few times. This rearrangement joins TRBV21-1 to TRBJ2-7; the D call TRBD2 from the table was never checked on the DNA. TRBV21-1 is a recognized pseudogene. This CDR3 comprises 11 residues. DNA for the CDR3: TGTGCCAGCAGCAACTCTTACGAGCAGTACTTC. Its translation: CASSNSYEQYF.